Below, 2 T cell receptor beta chains from the same sample are listed, as sequenced in a study of cytomegalovirus exposure and HLA in healthy donors. PCR involved 60 Vbeta and 13 Jbeta primers. The method was immunoSEQ multiplex PCR; TCRdb's version includes in-frame clones alone and lacks a portion of them. The table has roughly 170,000 clones, about 82% seen once. The sample comprised PBMCs. Receptors were obtained from a woman younger than 30 in good health and CMV-seronegative.

This chain joins TRBV19 and TRBJ2-3, with D unresolved. The CDR3 runs 14 residues. V lost 5 bases, J lost 4 bases, and 13 bases lay in between. Per the germline V gene, CDR1 is LNHDA and CDR2 is SQIVND (reference sequence). CDR3: CASSLSSFADTQYF. CDR3 DNA sequence: TGTGCCAGTAGTCTATCATCGTTCGCAGATACGCAGTATTTT.

This clone was seen once. V and J are TRBV6-1 and TRBJ2-7; the D gene is possibly TRBD2 (5 bases). Germline V gene data show CDR1 as MNHNS and CDR2 as SASEGT. V lost 4 bases and J 5 bases, leaving 12 bases between the germline ends. The CDR3 runs 13 residues. CDR3: CASSAPSRDEQYF. CDR3 in DNA: TGTGCCAGCAGTGCCCCCTCGAGGGACGAGCAGTACTTC.